This passage covers 8 T cell receptor beta chains from one sample sequenced in a study of shared clonotypes between healthy human individuals. Assay used: immunoSEQ multiplex PCR; TCRdb lists only in-frame clones, some missing. Counted here are approximately 2.4 million clones, nearly 97% occurring once; the ten biggest clones make up more than 0.1%. Specimen: naive CD4+ T cells sorted from blood. Stated subset: CD45RA+ positively selected. Receptor source: a man aged 18 to 30 in good health.

V usage is TRBV5-4 and J usage is TRBJ2-3; TRBD2 agrees at 10 bases. The germline V gene has CDR1 SGHNT and CDR2 YYREEE (reference sequence). CDR3 length equals 18 residues. Germline trimming cut 1 base from V and 0 bases from J; bases unmatched to any gene: 8. This CDR3 reads CASSLPQREGASTDTQYF. DNA for the CDR3: TGTGCCAGCAGCTTGCCGCAGCGGGAGGGGGCTAGCACAGATACGCAGTATTTT.

The V call is TRBV27, the J call TRBJ2-1; the match to TRBD2 covers 11 bases. J was trimmed by 6 bases and V by 3 bases; bases with no gene match: 7. The CDR3 is 16 residues long. The V gene's germline CDR1 is MNHEY and CDR2 SMNVEV (reference sequence). CDR3 DNA: TGTGCCAGCAGTTTTTTGCTAGCGGGGGGAAGCAATGAGCAGTTCTTC. Translated: CASSFLLAGGSNEQFF.

The V and J genes are TRBV28 and TRBJ2-2, with D maybe TRBD1 (6 bases). Trimming stripped 4 bases from V and 0 bases from J, with 12 bases between. Per the germline V gene, CDR1 is MDHEN and CDR2 is SYDVKM. CDR3 size: 16 residues. CDR3 loop: CASSSRDNPNTGELFF. CDR3 DNA: TGTGCCAGCAGTTCCCGGGACAACCCGAACACCGGGGAGCTGTTTTTT.

This rearrangement joins TRBV15 to TRBJ2-7; D call uncertain. V was pared by 0 bases and J by 0 bases, with 12 bases between. The CDR3 sequence is 16 residues long. Germline V gene lookup returns CDR1 LNHNV and CDR2 YYDKDF (reference sequence). Here the CDR3 reads CATSREATVGSYEQYF. The DNA of the CDR3 is TGTGCCACCAGCAGAGAGGCGACGGTGGGCTCCTACGAGCAGTACTTC. The full variable domain, with the rest looked up from reference TRBV15 and TRBJ2-7, is DAMVIQNPRYQVTQFGKPVTLSCSQTLNHNVMYWYQQKSSQAPKLLFHYYDKDFNNEADTPDNFQSRRPNTSFCFLDIRSPGLGDTAMYLCATSREATVGSYEQYFGPGTRLTVT.

The rearrangement uses TRBV6-6 and TRBJ2-1; D unclear. The CDR3 covers 13 residues. CDR1 is MNHNY, CDR2 SVGAGI, per germline (reference sequence). The V end was cut by 6 bases, the J end by 10 bases, with 16 bases between. The CDR3 loop is CASRLDGSEEQFF. The CDR3 bases are TGTGCCAGCAGATTGGACGGCTCGGAAGAGCAGTTCTTC.

In the case of this clone: One junction end disagrees with the germline gene, perhaps due to a read error. V usage is TRBV27 and J usage is TRBJ2-7, with D maybe TRBD1 (6 bases). Germline CDR1 reads MNHEY; CDR2 reads SMNVEV (reference sequence). This CDR3 contains 15 residues. In DNA, the CDR3 is TGTGCCAGCAGCTTATCTCTAGGGGGCTCCTACGAGCAGTACTTC. It codes for CASSLSLGGSYEQYF.

The chain combines TRBV19 with TRBJ2-7; D gene ambiguous. The V gene lost 3 bases and the J gene lost 3 bases, with 15 bases spanning the gap. The CDR3 contains 15 residues. Germline V CDR1 and CDR2: LNHDA, SQIVND (reference sequence). The CDR3 DNA is TGTGCCAGTAGTATGTCCCCTCTGGGGTACTACGAGCAGTACTTC. Translation gives CASSMSPLGYYEQYF.

The chain has TRBV4-3 and TRBJ1-1; D is unresolved. The V end lost 0 bases, the J end lost 1 base, and 6 bases lay between the germline ends. Germline V gene lookup returns CDR1 LGHNA and CDR2 YSLEER. CDR3 length equals 14 residues. The CDR3 sequence is CASSQDFGNTEAFF. The CDR3 DNA sequence: TGCGCCAGCAGCCAAGATTTCGGGAACACTGAAGCTTTCTTT.